These 19 T cell receptor beta chains share one sample of origin, sequenced in a study of prognosis after radiotherapy for stage I lung cancer. TCR beta CDR3 was amplified from genomic DNA by two-round multiplex PCR. Initially, in first-round PCR, primers specific to each TRBV and TRBJ gene were used. One entry per CDR3 protein, called by TCRdb with MiXCR from the multiplex PCR reads. The sample includes around 16,000 distinct CDR3 sequences, roughly 45% of them seen just once. The sample in question was PBMCs, obtained before or after stereotactic body radiation therapy (not recorded which). The receptors derive from a donor aged 50 or older with non-small cell lung cancer.

This clonotype was picked up many times. For the CDR3, the DNA is TGCGCCACCCAAGCGGGAGGTGTCACAGATACGCAGTATTTT. Translated: CATQAGGVTDTQYF. The V and J genes are TRBV5-1 and TRBJ2-3, with TRBD2 matching over 9 bases. Germline CDR1 reads SGHRS; CDR2 reads YFSETQ. J gave up 2 bases and V 9 bases, and 7 bases lay outside the gene matches. CDR3 length: 14 amino acids.

The table lists this clonotype with many counts. This chain joins TRBV30 and TRBJ1-1; D gene ambiguous. Germline V gene sequence: CDR1 GTSNPN, CDR2 SVGIG (reference sequence). The ends were cut back, 3 bases at V and 6 bases at J, with 14 bases in the middle. CDR3 length: 13 residues. For the CDR3, the DNA is TGTGCCTGGAGGGGGAGACTCGTGGCTGAAGCTTTCTTT. Protein sequence: CAWRGRLVAEAFF.

This chain connects TRBV10-3 to TRBJ2-5, with 8 bases aligning to TRBD1. There are 16 residues in the CDR3. Per the germline V gene, CDR1 is ENHRY and CDR2 is SYGVKD. J lost 4 bases, V lost 3 bases, and 10 bases had no gene match. The DNA of the CDR3 is TGTGCCATCAGTGACGGGACAGGACAGTTCGGAGAGACCCAGTACTTC. Protein sequence: CAISDGTGQFGETQYF.

On this clonotype itself: One base separates it from a far larger clone, so it is likely a read error. This rearrangement joins TRBV6-5 to TRBJ1-6; D might be TRBD1 (6 bases). The CDR3 totals 14 residues. Germline V gene lookup returns CDR1 MNHEY and CDR2 SVGAGI. DNA of the CDR3: TGTGTCAGCAGTGAACAACAGGGTTACTCACCCCTCCACTTT. Translation gives CVSSEQQGYSPLHF.

Relative to its sample, this clonotype is medium-sized. The V call is TRBV6-1, the J call TRBJ2-7; 7 nucleotides match TRBD1. The CDR3 has 16 residues. Trimming removed 0 bases from V and 1 base from J; junction bases left unmatched: 6. Germline assignment: CDR1 MNHNS and CDR2 SASEGT. The CDR3 protein is CASSEAAWDSSYEQYF. In DNA, the CDR3 is TGTGCCAGCAGTGAAGCGGCCTGGGACAGTTCCTACGAGCAGTACTTC.

Ten or more counts support this clonotype. V and J are TRBV20-1 and TRBJ2-7, with a weak D call TRBD1 (6 bases). CDR1 is DFQATT and CDR2 is SNEGSKA in the germline V gene (reference sequence). This CDR3 has 14 residues. V lost 4 bases, J lost 4 bases, and 17 bases lay in between. The CDR3 spells CSAIDRLPRYEQYF. CDR3 nucleotide sequence: TGCAGTGCTATTGACAGGCTCCCTAGGTACGAGCAGTACTTC.

This clonotype was seen just once. This probably arose from a read error, given a far larger clone one base away. CDR3 amino acids: CVSRSGQSNQQYF. CDR3 coding DNA: TGTGTCAGCAGATCCGGACAGTCGAACCAGCAGTACTTC. This chain connects TRBV28 to TRBJ1-1, with D perhaps TRBD1 (6 bases). The J call is in doubt because the DNA end fits TRBJ2-7 better. This CDR3 region has 13 residues. Germline CDR1 MDHEN, CDR2 SYDVKM.

Regarding this clonotype: The junction differs from germline at one of its ends, possibly a read error. The rearrangement links TRBV30 to TRBJ1-1; no reliable D call. Germline lookup yields CDR1 GTSNPN and CDR2 SVGIG (reference sequence). This CDR3 is built from 13 residues. Here the CDR3 DNA reads TGTGCCTGTAGTGCTACGGGTTTCACTGAAGCTTTCTTT. Its translation is CACSATGFTEAFF. The full variable domain, with the rest looked up from reference TRBV30 and TRBJ1-1, is SQTIHQWPATLVQPVGSPLSLECTVEGTSNPNLYWYRQAAGRGLQLLFYSVGIGQISSEVPQNLSASRPQDRQFILSSKKLLLSDSGFYLCACSATGFTEAFFGQGTRLTVV.

In its sample, this clonotype ranks as medium-sized. The rearrangement links TRBV6-1 to TRBJ1-3; possibly TRBD1 for D (6 bases). CDR1 MNHNS and CDR2 SASEGT come from the germline V gene. This CDR3 comprises 15 residues. The V gene lost 2 bases and the J gene lost 4 bases, with 12 bases spanning the gap. CDR3 coding DNA: TGTGCCAGCAGTGAACAAGGCAGGGGAGGAAACACCATATATTTT. Residues: CASSEQGRGGNTIYF.

This clonotype is medium-sized in the sample. The chain is built from TRBV5-1 and TRBJ1-2, with D maybe TRBD1 (6 bases). The CDR3 is 12 amino acids. Deletions cut 5 bases from V and 4 bases from J, with 9 bases between. The germline gives CDR1 SGHRS, CDR2 YFSETQ. Here the CDR3 DNA reads TGCGCCAGCAGTCCGGACAGCTATGGCTACACCTTC. Protein: CASSPDSYGYTF.

This clonotype was recorded once. This chain joins TRBV27 and TRBJ2-7, with D possibly matching TRBD1 (7 bases). In germline, CDR1 is MNHEY, CDR2 SMNVEV (reference sequence). The CDR3 runs 13 residues. Trimming stripped 3 bases from V and 7 bases from J, with 13 bases between. CDR3 in amino acids: CASSFLPGGEQYF. Written as DNA, the CDR3 is TGTGCCAGCAGTTTCCTTCCAGGGGGGGAGCAGTACTTC.

This rearrangement joins TRBV11-2 to TRBJ2-3; perhaps TRBD2 as D (6 bases). CDR3 length: 18 residues. V was trimmed by 2 bases and J by 3 bases, leaving 21 bases between them. The germline CDR1 and CDR2 sequences are SGHAT and FQNNGV. CDR3 sequence: CASSLFFSRRDFTDTQYF. In DNA form, the CDR3 reads TGTGCCAGCAGCTTATTTTTTAGCAGGAGGGACTTTACAGATACGCAGTATTTT.

Many counts were recorded for this clonotype. This sequence joins TRBV2 and TRBJ2-1, with D unresolved. The CDR3 consists of 12 residues. Trimming took off 8 bases at V and 2 bases at J, with 7 bases between the two ends. Germline V gene data show CDR1 as SNHLY and CDR2 as FYNNEI. In DNA form, the CDR3 reads TGTGCCAGCTCGTCAGCCTACAATGAGCAGTTCTTC. This codes for CASSSAYNEQFF. The variable domain in full, with the rest retrieved from reference TRBV2 and TRBJ2-1, is EPEVTQTPSHQVTQMGQEVILRCVPISNHLYFYWYRQILGQKVEFLVSFYNNEISEKSEIFDDQFSVERPDGSNFTLKIRSTKLEDSAMYFCASSSAYNEQFFGPGTRLTVL.

The rearrangement joins TRBV7-3 to TRBJ2-1, with 10 bases fitting TRBD2. The V gene end was trimmed by 8 bases and the J gene end by 3 bases; junction bases not matched to a gene: 7. The CDR3 has 15 residues. CDR1 is SGHTA, CDR2 FQGTGA, per germline. The CDR3 sequence is CASSPLAGDYNEQFF. The CDR3 nucleotides are TGTGCCAGCTCCCCTCTAGCGGGAGACTACAATGAGCAGTTCTTC.

This clonotype was seen ten or more times. The genes are TRBV6-1 and TRBJ2-3; 7 bases fit TRBD2. Unmatched junction bases numbered 9, after V lost 1 base and J lost 8 bases. The CDR3 covers 15 residues. The germline V gene has CDR1 MNHNS and CDR2 SASEGT. The CDR3 sequence: CASSEVLGGGGTQYF. The CDR3 region has the DNA TGTGCCAGCAGTGAAGTATTGGGGGGGGGGGGTACGCAGTATTTT.

This clonotype was found many times. This chain links TRBV6-1 with TRBJ1-1, with a weak D call TRBD1 (6 bases). The V gene's germline CDR1 is MNHNS and CDR2 SASEGT. V shed 6 bases and J shed 1 base, with 15 bases lying between them. The CDR3 is 15 amino acids. The CDR3: CASRLNRDTNTEAFF. The CDR3 bases are TGTGCCAGCAGACTCAACAGGGATACGAACACTGAAGCTTTCTTT.

There are many counts of this clonotype. The chain joins TRBV5-1 to TRBJ2-7; tentatively, D is TRBD2 (5 bases). Trimming took off 7 bases at V and 5 bases at J, with 16 bases between the two ends. This CDR3 region has 13 residues. Looked up from germline, CDR1 is SGHRS and CDR2 is YFSETQ. Here the CDR3 DNA reads TGCGCCAGCCGCGGTGAGGGATCCCACGAGCAGTACTTC. Its translation is CASRGEGSHEQYF.

This clonotype was observed at least ten times. The J gene is TRBJ1-3, the V gene TRBV3-1; D might be TRBD1 (5 bases). Germline lookup yields CDR1 LGHDT and CDR2 YNNKEL (reference sequence). The CDR3 is made up of 15 amino acids. V was shortened by 4 bases and J by 0 bases, with 10 bases between the two germline ends. CDR3: CASSLRDFSGNTIYF. The DNA for the CDR3 is TGTGCCAGCAGCCTTCGGGACTTCTCTGGAAACACCATATATTTT.

This clonotype was found a few times. The rearrangement uses TRBV19 and TRBJ1-1, with D maybe TRBD1 (6 bases). CDR3 length equals 12 residues. The V gene's germline CDR1 is LNHDA and CDR2 SQIVND (reference sequence). Trimming removed 6 bases at V and 10 bases at J, with 15 bases between. CDR3 bases: TGTGCCAGTAGACACAAGGGACAAGCAGCTTTCTTT. Encoded protein: CASRHKGQAAFF.